Presented here are 23 T cell receptor beta chains from one specimen sequenced in a study of blood T cell repertoires in COVID-19. Sequencing was performed with immunoSEQ multiplex PCR; in TCRdb, only in-frame clones are kept and a portion is missing. The table records about 400,000 clones, more than 75% of them present only once. Specimen: PBMCs or T cells enriched from blood (not recorded which). The receptor set was obtained from a woman in her twenties or thirties with acute COVID-19.

V and J are TRBV11-2 and TRBJ1-2; D possibly corresponds to TRBD1 (5 bases). Trimming took 5 bases from V and 4 from J, leaving 20 bases between them. CDR1 SGHAT and CDR2 FQNNGV come from the germline V gene. The CDR3 is 16 residues long. CDR3 in amino acids: CASSGAGQGRSYGYTF. CDR3 sequence (DNA): TGTGCCAGCAGCGGAGCTGGGCAGGGCCGTTCCTATGGCTACACCTTC.

The chain has TRBV27 and TRBJ2-7, with a tentative D call TRBD1 (6 bases). This CDR3 is 14 amino acids long. V gave up 6 bases and J gave up 1 base, with 13 bases separating them. CDR1 is MNHEY, CDR2 SMNVEV, per germline (reference sequence). Written as DNA, the CDR3 is TGTGCCAGCAGCACCCACAGGGAATCCTACGAGCAGTACTTC. It yields the protein CASSTHRESYEQYF.

This clone has a handful of counts. Here the CDR3 reads CASSQAQGQGKKLFF. DNA for the CDR3: TGCGCCAGCAGCCAAGCCCAAGGACAGGGGAAAAAACTGTTTTTT. The J gene is TRBJ1-4, the V gene TRBV4-1; 9 bases match TRBD1. Losses at the gene ends were 1 base for V and 9 bases for J; bases not matched to a gene: 6. The CDR3 totals 15 residues. CDR1 is MGHRA, CDR2 YSYEKL, per germline.

The rearrangement uses TRBV5-1 and TRBJ1-2; TRBD1 matches 8 bases. CDR1 is SGHRS and CDR2 is YFSETQ in the germline V gene. The junction had 9 bases not matched to a gene; V was cut back by 3 bases and J by 5 bases. The CDR3 sequence is 15 residues long. The CDR3 loop reads CASSSTGGPQYGYTF. The CDR3 DNA is TGCGCCAGCAGCTCCACAGGGGGTCCACAATATGGCTACACCTTC.

The chain joins TRBV19 to TRBJ2-6; TRBD1 matches at 7 bases. From germline, CDR1 is LNHDA and CDR2 SQIVND (reference sequence). The CDR3 has 16 amino acids. Trimming cost V 2 bases and J 4 bases; bases outside gene matches: 5. CDR3 nucleotides: TGTGCCAGTAGTATATACAGGGGTTCGGGGGCCAACGTCCTGACTTTC. Translating it yields CASSIYRGSGANVLTF.

V is TRBV7-8 and J is TRBJ1-5; 9 nucleotides align to TRBD1. Germline V gene sequence: CDR1 SGHVS, CDR2 FQNEAQ. The junction had 6 bases not matched to a gene; V was cut back by 4 bases and J by 5 bases. This CDR3 contains 15 residues. The CDR3 loop is CASSWGTGPDQPQHF. The CDR3 nucleotides read TGTGCCAGCAGCTGGGGGACAGGGCCAGATCAGCCCCAGCATTTT. The whole variable domain, remainder taken from reference TRBV7-8 and TRBJ1-5, is GAGVSQSPRYKVAKRGQDVALRCDPISGHVSLFWYQQALGQGPEFLTYFQNEAQLDKSGLPSDRFFAERPEGSVSTLKIQRTQQEDSAVYLCASSWGTGPDQPQHFGDGTRLSIL.

The chain links TRBV10-2 to TRBJ2-1, with 7 nucleotides matching TRBD2. The CDR3 consists of 12 residues. The V and J ends lost 7 bases and 4 bases, in that order; junction bases with no gene match: 1. CDR1 and CDR2 (germline): WSHSY, SAAADI. The CDR3 here is CASKRGYNEQFF. CDR3 nucleotide sequence: TGCGCCAGCAAGCGGGGTTACAATGAGCAGTTCTTC.

About this clone: The junction departs from the called germline gene at one end, perhaps through a read error. This chain joins TRBV4-1 and TRBJ2-2, with D perhaps matching TRBD2 (6 bases). CDR1 and CDR2 from the germline V gene are MGHRA and YSYEKL. The CDR3 loop spans 15 amino acids. CDR3 sequence: CASTQTEGYAGELFF. The CDR3 nucleotides are TGCGCCAGCACCCAAACGGAGGGGTATGCCGGGGAGCTGTTTTTT.

V usage is TRBV30 and J usage is TRBJ2-7; D is uncertain. The CDR3 runs to 11 residues. Germline CDR1 GTSNPN, CDR2 SVGIG (reference sequence). Trimming took off 1 base at V and 13 bases at J, with 14 bases between the two ends. The CDR3 DNA follows: TGTGCCTGGAGTGCGAGCCGGCGGCTATACTTC. Protein sequence: CAWSASRRLYF.

V gene TRBV9 combines with J gene TRBJ2-5, with D perhaps matching TRBD2 (6 bases). Deletions cut 4 bases from V and 5 bases from J, with 21 bases between. The CDR3 loop spans 16 amino acids. CDR1 and CDR2 (germline): SGDLS, YYNGEE. The CDR3 sequence is CASSHPGGGAAETQYF. CDR3 bases: TGTGCCAGCAGCCACCCGGGCGGAGGGGCCGCGGAGACCCAGTACTTC.

The chain couples TRBV29-1 to TRBJ1-2; D may be TRBD1 (5 bases). The CDR3 extends over 11 amino acids. Trimming cost V 7 bases and J 1 base, with 7 bases left between them. The germline V gene has CDR1 SQVTM and CDR2 ANQGSEA. In nucleotides, the CDR3 is TGCAGCGCCGGGGGTAACTATGGCTACACCTTC. Translated, it gives CSAGGNYGYTF.

The chain is built from TRBV2 and TRBJ1-3, with D perhaps matching TRBD1 (6 bases). The CDR3 is 16 residues long. Germline CDR1 SNHLY, CDR2 FYNNEI. The V end was cut by 6 bases, the J end by 6 bases, with 21 bases between. The DNA of the CDR3 is TGTGCCAGCAGCCGGGGGGGAGACAGGTCCGCAAACACCATATATTTT. Its protein product is CASSRGGDRSANTIYF.

The chain employs TRBV5-1 and TRBJ1-6; 8 bases line up with TRBD1. V trimming: 4 bases; J trimming: 10 bases; junction bases outside the gene matches: 10. Germline V lookup: CDR1 SGHRS, CDR2 YFSETQ. The CDR3 extends over 15 amino acids. CDR3 DNA sequence: TGCGCCAGCAGCCGCGGACAGGGCTTAGAGTCACCCCTCCACTTT. It is translated as CASSRGQGLESPLHF. Variable domain in full (rest from reference TRBV5-1 and TRBJ1-6): KAGVTQTPRYLIKTRGQQVTLSCSPISGHRSVSWYQQTPGQGLQFLFEYFSETQRNKGNFPGRFSGRQFSNSRSEMNVSTLELGDSALYLCASSRGQGLESPLHFGNGTRLTVT.

The V gene is TRBV5-6, the J gene TRBJ2-1, with TRBD1 matching over 7 bases. Germline-derived CDR1 and CDR2 are SGHDT and YYEEEE. The CDR3 has 15 amino acids. The J segment lost 3 bases and the V segment lost 4 bases, leaving 7 bases of the junction unmatched. Here the CDR3 DNA reads TGTGCCAGCAGCCTCCCCGGGACAGTCTACAATGAGCAGTTCTTC. This sequence encodes CASSLPGTVYNEQFF.

V and J are TRBV5-1 and TRBJ1-4, with 7 bases matching TRBD1. Germline V CDR1 and CDR2: SGHRS, YFSETQ. Trimming took 0 bases from V and 4 from J; bases not matched to a gene: 6. The CDR3 sequence is 16 residues long. Here the CDR3 reads CASSLGQGIHNEKLFF. The CDR3 DNA reads TGCGCCAGCAGCTTGGGACAGGGAATACATAATGAAAAACTGTTTTTT.

This clone was seen a single time. The CDR3 nucleotides read TGTGCCAGCAGCTTTGGACAGGGCTACGAGCAGTACTTC. Amino acid sequence: CASSFGQGYEQYF. The gene calls are TRBV7-9 and TRBJ2-7; 8 bases agree with TRBD1. V lost 3 bases, J lost 3 bases, and 1 base stayed unmatched. Germline-derived CDR1 and CDR2 are SEHNR and FQNEAQ (reference sequence). There are 13 residues in the CDR3.

The chain uses TRBV7-9 and TRBJ2-3; 7 bases fit TRBD2. This CDR3 spans 18 amino acids. CDR1 is SEHNR, CDR2 FQNEAQ, per germline (reference sequence). V shed 4 bases and J 0 bases; nucleotides not matched to a gene: 13. The CDR3: CASSSYPRTRFSTDTQYF. The CDR3, as DNA: TGTGCCAGCAGCTCCTACCCACGGACTAGATTTAGCACAGATACGCAGTATTTT.

This clone was found once. The chain combines TRBV24-1 with TRBJ1-5, with 7 bases identical to TRBD1. The CDR3 is 17 amino acids. Germline-derived CDR1 and CDR2 are KGHDR and SFDVKD. V lost 5 bases to trimming and J lost 2 bases; unmatched junction nucleotides: 11. The CDR3 protein is CATSATTGDRGNQPQHF. The CDR3 nucleotides read TGTGCCACCAGTGCCACAACAGGGGATCGTGGCAATCAGCCCCAGCATTTT.

This chain uses TRBV3-1 (or the pseudogene TRBV3-2) with TRBJ1-6, with D uncertain. Trimming shortened V by 6 bases and J by 4 bases, and 7 bases separated the two germline ends. CDR1 LGHDT and CDR2 YNNKEL come from the germline V gene (reference sequence). The CDR3 sequence is 13 residues long. The chain's CDR3 is CASRAPYNSPLHF. In DNA form, the CDR3 reads TGTGCCAGCAGGGCTCCGTATAATTCACCCCTCCACTTT.

The rearrangement links TRBV5-6 to TRBJ2-7, with D perhaps TRBD2 (5 bases). Germline CDR1 SGHDT, CDR2 YYEEEE. The CDR3 contains 13 residues. V dropped 2 bases and J dropped 3 bases, with 9 bases sitting between them. The CDR3 DNA reads TGTGCCAGCAGCTTATCAGGACTCTACGAGCAGTACTTC. Translated: CASSLSGLYEQYF.

The V call is TRBV28, the J call TRBJ1-1; TRBD1 is a possible D gene (5 bases). In germline, CDR1 is MDHEN, CDR2 SYDVKM. V was trimmed by 3 bases and J by 8 bases, leaving 13 bases between them. CDR3 size: 13 residues. The CDR3 DNA reads TGTGCCAGCAGTTTGGCAGGGAGGGAAGAAGCTTTCTTT. Protein product: CASSLAGREEAFF.

V usage is TRBV24-1 and J usage is TRBJ1-2, with D tentatively TRBD1 (5 bases). The V and J ends lost 5 bases and 8 bases respectively, with 14 bases between them. The CDR3 runs 13 residues. CDR1 and CDR2 from the germline V gene are KGHDR and SFDVKD. The CDR3: CATSGGHGSGYTF. The CDR3 coding sequence is TGTGCCACCAGTGGGGGCCACGGGAGCGGCTACACCTTC.

The J gene is TRBJ1-2, the V gene TRBV2; tentatively, D is TRBD1 (6 bases). The CDR3 has 14 residues. Germline lookup yields CDR1 SNHLY and CDR2 FYNNEI. V dropped 10 bases and J dropped 6 bases, with 21 bases sitting between them. The CDR3, as DNA: TGTGCCACCGCGGGGGGGGCATTAATGGATGGCTACACCTTC. Its protein product is CATAGGALMDGYTF.